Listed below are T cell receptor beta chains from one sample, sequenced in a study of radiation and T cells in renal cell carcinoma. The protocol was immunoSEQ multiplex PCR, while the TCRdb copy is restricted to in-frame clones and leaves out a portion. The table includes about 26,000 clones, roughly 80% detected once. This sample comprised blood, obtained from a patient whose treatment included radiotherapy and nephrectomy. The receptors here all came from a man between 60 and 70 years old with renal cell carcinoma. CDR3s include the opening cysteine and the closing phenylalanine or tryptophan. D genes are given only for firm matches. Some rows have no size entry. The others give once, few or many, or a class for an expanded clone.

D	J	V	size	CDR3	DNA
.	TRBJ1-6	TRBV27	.	CASSPEGSSYNSPLHF	TGTGCCAGCAGTCCCGAGGGGAGCTCCTATAATTCACCCCTCCACTTT
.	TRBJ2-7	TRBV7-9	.	CASSLGDDYEQYF	TGTGCCAGCAGCTTAGGGGATGACTACGAGCAGTACTTC
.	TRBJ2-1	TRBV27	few	CASSLNFYNEQFF	TGTGCCAGCAGTTTGAACTTCTACAATGAGCAGTTCTTC
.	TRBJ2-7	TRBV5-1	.	CASSKFGAGAFYEQYF	TGCGCCAGCAGTAAATTTGGAGCAGGGGCTTTTTACGAGCAGTACTTC
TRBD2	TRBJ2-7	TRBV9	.	CASSPPDGEGLSRHEQYF	TGTGCCAGCAGCCCACCGGACGGGGAGGGCCTCTCCAGGCACGAGCAGTACTTC
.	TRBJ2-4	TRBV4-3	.	CASSHGVGLGNIQYF	TGCGCCAGCAGCCACGGGGTGGGATTGGGAAACATTCAGTACTTC
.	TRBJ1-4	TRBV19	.	CASSILKLGEKLFF	TGTGCCAGTAGTATTTTGAAATTGGGAGAAAAACTGTTTTTT
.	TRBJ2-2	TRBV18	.	CASSRGIAISGELFF	TGTGCCAGCTCACGGGGGATAGCGATTTCCGGGGAGCTGTTTTTT
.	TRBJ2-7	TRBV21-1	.	CASSKDGLAGVSGYEQYF	TGTGCCAGCAGCAAAGACGGACTAGCGGGAGTATCTGGCTACGAGCAGTACTTC
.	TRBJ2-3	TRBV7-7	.	CASSLGPWDTQYF	TGTGCTAGCAGCTTGGGACCTTGGGATACGCAGTATTTT
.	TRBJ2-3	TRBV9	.	CACSVGPSTDTQYF	TGTGCCTGCTCAGTGGGACCTAGCACAGATACGCAGTATTTT
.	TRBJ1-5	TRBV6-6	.	CASSYEGRAGQPQHF	TGTGCCAGCAGTTATGAGGGGCGCGCGGGTCAGCCCCAGCATTTT
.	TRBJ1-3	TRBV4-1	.	CASSQLSKGQLKNTIYF	TGCGCCAGCAGCCAACTATCAAAAGGACAACTGAAAAACACCATATATTTT
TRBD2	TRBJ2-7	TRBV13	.	CASSPGLAGDAYEQYF	TGTGCCAGCAGCCCGGGACTAGCGGGAGACGCCTACGAGCAGTACTTC
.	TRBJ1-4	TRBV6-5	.	CASSYRGTNEKLFF	TGTGCCAGCAGTTACCGGGGTACTAATGAAAAACTGTTTTTT
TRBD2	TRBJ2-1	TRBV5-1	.	CASSLAGDSYNEQFF	TGCGCCAGCAGCTTAGCGGGAGACTCCTACAATGAGCAGTTCTTC
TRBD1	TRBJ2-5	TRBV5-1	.	CASSAQTGTQETQYF	TGCGCCAGCAGCGCTCAGACAGGGACACAAGAGACCCAGTACTTC
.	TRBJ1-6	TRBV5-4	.	CASSLLGDPSNSPLHF	TGTGCCAGCAGCTTACTCGGAGACCCCTCTAATTCACCCCTCCACTTT
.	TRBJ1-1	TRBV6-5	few	CASSLLGGGEAFF	TGTGCCAGCAGCCTGCTAGGGGGTGGTGAAGCTTTCTTT
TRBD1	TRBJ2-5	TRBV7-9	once	CASSSGQGLQETQYF	TGTGCCAGCAGCTCAGGACAGGGACTTCAAGAGACCCAGTACTTC
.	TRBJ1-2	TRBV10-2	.	CASSDRGGYTF	TGCGCCAGCAGTGACAGGGGAGGCTACACCTTC
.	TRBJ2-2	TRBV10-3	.	CAISERSGNTGELFF	TGTGCCATCAGCGAACGATCCGGTAACACCGGGGAGCTGTTTTTT
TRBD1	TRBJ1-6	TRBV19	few	CASSITGEYSPLHF	TGTGCCAGTAGTATTACAGGGGAGTATTCACCCCTCCACTTT
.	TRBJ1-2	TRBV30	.	CAWSRGRNGYTF	TGTGCCTGGAGTCGCGGGAGGAATGGCTACACCTTC
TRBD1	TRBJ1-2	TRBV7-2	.	CASSLRGQGAGYGYTF	TGTGCCAGCAGCTTAAGGGGACAGGGGGCGGGCTATGGCTACACCTTC
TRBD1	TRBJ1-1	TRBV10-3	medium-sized	CAISETGTANTEAFF	TGTGCCATCAGTGAGACCGGGACAGCCAACACTGAAGCTTTCTTT
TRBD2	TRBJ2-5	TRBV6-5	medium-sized	CASSYGPTSGETQYF	TGTGCCAGCAGTTACGGTCCGACTAGCGGGGAGACCCAGTACTTC
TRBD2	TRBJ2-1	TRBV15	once	CATSRDGTSAEQFF	TGTGCCACCAGCAGAGATGGGACTAGCGCGGAGCAGTTCTTC
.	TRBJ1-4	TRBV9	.	CASSPRGGQGTNEKLFF	TGTGCCAGCAGCCCCCGAGGGGGGCAGGGAACTAATGAAAAACTGTTTTTT
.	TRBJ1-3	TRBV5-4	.	CASSRDISSGNTIYF	TGTGCCAGCAGCAGGGACATTTCCTCTGGAAACACCATATATTTT
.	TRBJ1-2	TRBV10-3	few	CAISESYDRSVKGYTF	TGTGCCATCAGTGAGTCGTACGACAGATCTGTTAAGGGCTACACCTTC
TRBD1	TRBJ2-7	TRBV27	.	CASSLEGQGAYEQYF	TGTGCCAGCAGTTTGGAAGGACAGGGGGCCTACGAGCAGTACTTC
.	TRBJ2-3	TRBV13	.	CASSIWTSTDTQYF	TGTGCCAGCAGCATTTGGACTAGCACAGATACGCAGTATTTT
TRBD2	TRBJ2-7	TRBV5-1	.	CASSLLAGGVSYEQYF	TGCGCCAGCAGCCTACTAGCGGGAGGGGTTTCCTACGAGCAGTACTTC
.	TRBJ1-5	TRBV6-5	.	CASSYSFLPTGQPQHF	TGTGCCAGCAGTTACTCGTTTCTGCCTACGGGGCAGCCCCAGCATTTT
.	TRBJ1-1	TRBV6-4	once	CASRGTGTEAFF	TGTGCCAGCAGGGGAACAGGGACTGAAGCTTTCTTT
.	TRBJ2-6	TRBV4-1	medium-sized	CASSQLGAPGANVLTF	TGCGCCAGCAGCCAACTTGGGGCCCCTGGGGCCAACGTCCTGACTTTC
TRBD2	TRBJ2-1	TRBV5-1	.	CASSPGTSGYLGFF	TGCGCCAGCAGCCCGGGGACTAGCGGATACCTGGGGTTCTTC
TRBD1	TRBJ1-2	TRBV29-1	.	CSVEDFGTGIGYTF	TGCAGCGTTGAAGACTTTGGGACAGGGATAGGCTACACCTTC
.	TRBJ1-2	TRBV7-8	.	CASSLSSTYGYTF	TGTGCCAGCAGCTTATCCTCAACCTATGGCTACACCTTC